This T cell receptor (beta chain) was sequenced in a study of OX40 agonist ivuxolimab in advanced cancers. Study background: Age averaged about 62 years (range roughly 23 to 79), and approximately 80% were male. Whole-study results and caveats: The investigators did not determine what antigen specificity the expanded peripheral T cells had.

Germline CDR1 reads SGHRS; CDR2 reads YFSETQ. V was pared by 4 bases and J by 8 bases, with 6 bases of the junction left unmatched. The CDR3 sequence is 14 residues long. Sequencing was performed with immunoSEQ multiplex PCR; in TCRdb, only in-frame clones are kept and a portion is missing. Here the sample spans more than 80,000 clones, approximately 88% being singletons. The study sampled blood at baseline, cycle 4 day 1, and cycle 7 day 1. Only a few counts were recorded for this clone. The antigen is unknown. Sequenced material: CD4+ or CD8+ T cells sorted from blood, taken in a trial of the OX40 agonist ivuxolimab. The gene calls are TRBV5-1 and TRBJ1-5; 10 nucleotides match TRBD1. The receptor's source is an adult with an advanced solid tumor such as melanoma, head and neck, liver or kidney cancer. The CDR3 here is CASSERTGGEPQHF. The CDR3, as DNA: TGCGCCAGCAGCGAAAGGACAGGGGGGGAGCCCCAGCATTTT.